Presented here are 10 T cell receptor beta chains from one specimen sequenced in a study of blood T cell repertoires in COVID-19. This table comes from immunoSEQ multiplex PCR, and its TCRdb copy is limited to in-frame clones, with some not included. The sample lists just over 650,000 clones, just under 90% occurring once. Material for sequencing was peripheral blood. The receptors come from a woman under 30 with acute or convalescent COVID-19.

The rearrangement joins TRBV5-6 to TRBJ1-2, with D uncertain. The germline V and J ends were trimmed by 1 base and 5 bases, with 9 bases remaining between them. In germline, CDR1 is SGHDT, CDR2 YYEEEE. There are 13 residues in the CDR3. CDR3 residues: CASSLNTIYGYTF. Written as DNA, the CDR3 is TGTGCCAGCAGCTTGAACACGATATATGGCTACACCTTC.

The chain employs TRBV18 and TRBJ2-1; 7 bases align to TRBD1. Germline V CDR1 and CDR2: KGHSH, LQKENI. The CDR3 is 15 residues long. The junction had 7 bases not matched to a gene; V was cut back by 2 bases and J by 6 bases. CDR3 bases: TGTGCCAGCTCACCATGGGGGACAGAGTCCAATGAGCAGTTCTTC. Translation: CASSPWGTESNEQFF.

The chain links TRBV6-5 to TRBJ2-6, with 7 bases identical to TRBD2. Germline V gives CDR1 MNHEY, CDR2 SVGAGI. CDR3 length: 14 amino acids. With 2 bases clipped from V and 11 bases from J, the junction kept 6 bases outside the gene matches. CDR3 nucleotide sequence: TGTGCCAGCAGTTACCAGGTAGGGAGGGACGTCCTGACTTTC. Translating it yields CASSYQVGRDVLTF.

The chain employs TRBV5-6 and TRBJ2-7; D may be TRBD1 (5 bases). From germline, CDR1 is SGHDT and CDR2 YYEEEE. V lost 3 bases and J lost 4, with 14 bases in between. CDR3 length: 14 residues. This CDR3 reads CASSSGASKYEQYF. As DNA, the CDR3 is TGTGCCAGCAGCTCTGGGGCTTCCAAATACGAGCAGTACTTC. The full variable domain, rest sourced from reference TRBV5-6 and TRBJ2-7, is DAGVTQSPTHLIKTRGQQVTLRCSPKSGHDTVSWYQQALGQGPQFIFQYYEEEERQRGNFPDRFSGHQFPNYSSELNVNALLLGDSALYLCASSSGASKYEQYFGPGTRLTVT.

This chain links TRBV3-1 (or the pseudogene TRBV3-2) with TRBJ1-6; 8 bases are a match to TRBD1. CDR1 and CDR2 from the germline V gene are LGHDT and YNNKEL (reference sequence). This CDR3 contains 15 residues. J was trimmed by 7 bases and V by 4 bases; bases with no gene match: 6. CDR3 DNA: TGTGCCAGCAGCCCCCCAGGGGGCGTGAATTCACCCCTCCACTTT. It yields the protein CASSPPGGVNSPLHF.

V and J are TRBV5-8 and TRBJ1-5, with 7 nucleotides matching TRBD1. Trimming at V came to 2 bases and at J to 3 bases, leaving 2 bases not matched to a gene. Germline V gives CDR1 SGHTS, CDR2 YDEGEE. The CDR3 has 14 amino acids. The CDR3 DNA reads TGTGCCAGCAGCTTACAGGGGATCAATCAGCCCCAGCATTTT. It codes for CASSLQGINQPQHF.

V and J are TRBV5-1 and TRBJ1-2, with TRBD1 matching over 8 bases. The CDR3 runs 15 residues. In germline, CDR1 is SGHRS, CDR2 YFSETQ. With 3 bases clipped from V and 6 bases from J, the junction kept 10 bases outside the gene matches. The CDR3 sequence: CASSWRTGPSDGYTF. In nucleotides, the CDR3 is TGCGCCAGCAGCTGGAGGACAGGGCCGTCGGATGGCTACACCTTC.

This chain joins TRBV19 and TRBJ2-5; TRBD1 matches 9 bases. The CDR3 is made up of 15 amino acids. Germline V gene sequence: CDR1 LNHDA, CDR2 SQIVND (reference sequence). V trimming: 10 bases; J trimming: 5 bases; junction bases outside the gene matches: 14. The DNA of the CDR3 is TGTGCCACTCTAGACAGGGGGTATTTTGGGGAGACCCAGTACTTC. Translation gives CATLDRGYFGETQYF.

On this clone itself: Additional DNA sequences in this sample encode the identical CDR3. The CDR3, as DNA: TGTGCCAGCAGCCTGACAGGGGGCACTGAAGCTTTCTTT. Its translation is CASSLTGGTEAFF. The chain recombines TRBV14 with TRBJ1-1; TRBD1 matches 9 bases. The ends lost 4 bases at V and 4 bases at J; junction bases unmatched: 1. The germline V gene encodes CDR1 SGHDN and CDR2 FVKESK. CDR3 length: 13 residues.

This chain uses TRBV28 with TRBJ1-1; D ambiguous. CDR1 and CDR2 from the germline V gene are MDHEN and SYDVKM. This CDR3 has 11 residues. V was shortened by 7 bases and J by 9 bases, with 12 bases between the two germline ends. Here the CDR3 DNA reads TGTGCCAGCATCTTCAATCAGAAAGCTTTCTTT. Translation: CASIFNQKAFF.